The 13 T cell receptor beta chains below all came from one sample that was sequenced in a study of T cells after yellow fever vaccination. TCRdb fed the 5' RACE reads into MiXCR, producing one record per CDR3 protein. The sample shows about 350,000 distinct CDR3 sequences, 7% to 9% of them seen only once. The starting material was PBMCs, obtained about 49 days after the first yellow fever vaccination. The receptors were gathered from a man between 18 and 35 years old who received the YFV17D yellow fever vaccine.

The chain couples TRBV5-6 to TRBJ2-5; the D is unclear. V gave up 1 base and J gave up 4 bases, with 8 bases separating them. The CDR3 runs to 13 residues. The germline gives CDR1 SGHDT, CDR2 YYEEEE. The CDR3 DNA follows: TGTGCCAGCAGCTTGTCCCGGCCAGAGACCCAGTACTTC. Amino acids: CASSLSRPETQYF.

This clonotype was counted between two and nine times. An end of the junction does not agree with germline; a read error may underlie this. The chain employs TRBV4-3 and TRBJ1-6, with D tentatively TRBD1 (5 bases). Germline assignment: CDR1 LGHNA and CDR2 YSLEER. The length of the CDR3 is 15 residues. CDR3 sequence reads: CASRQGRGLGSPLHF. The CDR3 DNA is TGCGCCAGCAGACAAGGTCGGGGGTTGGGTTCACCCCTCCACTTT.

This clonotype was seen a few times. V is TRBV5-1 and J is TRBJ1-4; D remains ambiguous. This CDR3 has 14 amino acids. Germline V gene sequence: CDR1 SGHRS, CDR2 YFSETQ. Trimming stripped 5 bases from V and 5 bases from J, with 13 bases between. Written as DNA, the CDR3 is TGCGCCAGCAGTTTAGGACTCCAGAATGAAAAACTGTTTTTT. Amino acids: CASSLGLQNEKLFF.

This clonotype has a handful of counts. The V call is TRBV7-3, the J call TRBJ2-3; the D gene is possibly TRBD2 (5 bases). The CDR3 runs 15 residues. The germline V gene encodes CDR1 SGHTA and CDR2 FQGTGA. V lost 5 bases and J 4 bases, leaving 16 bases between the germline ends. The CDR3: CASSVGLSEADTQYF. The CDR3 DNA reads as TGTGCCAGCAGCGTCGGACTCAGCGAGGCAGATACGCAGTATTTT.

This clonotype turned up a few times. The V call is TRBV12-3 or TRBV12-4, the J call TRBJ1-1; D is uncertain. The CDR3 is made up of 13 amino acids. V lost 3 bases and J 1 base, leaving 6 bases between the germline ends. CDR3 residues: CASSFWTNTEAFF. The CDR3 DNA is TGTGCCAGCAGTTTTTGGACGAACACTGAAGCTTTCTTT.

As regards this clonotype: A much larger clone sits a single nucleotide away, making a read error possible. This sequence joins TRBV7-6 and TRBJ2-1; 9 positions match TRBD1. CDR1 is SGHVS and CDR2 is FNYEAQ in the germline V gene. This CDR3 spans 17 amino acids. CDR3 coding DNA: TGTGCCAGCAGCAGAGAAACAGGGGGCGCAACCTACAATAAGCAGTTCTTC. It is translated as CASSRETGGATYNKQFF.

The table lists this clonotype with a few counts. V usage is TRBV4-3 and J usage is TRBJ1-2; D may be TRBD1 (5 bases). The length of the CDR3 is 15 residues. The germline V gene encodes CDR1 LGHNA and CDR2 YSLEER. Trimming removed 3 bases at V and 8 bases at J, with 19 bases between. CDR3 nucleotide sequence: TGCGCCAGCAGCCAGGAACGCAGGGCCTCCGGGGGCTACACCTTC. Its protein is CASSQERRASGGYTF.

This sequence joins TRBV5-1 and TRBJ2-5; a possible D gene is TRBD1 (6 bases). Germline V gene data show CDR1 as SGHRS and CDR2 as YFSETQ. This CDR3 region has 15 residues. Trimming pared 0 bases from V and 0 bases from J, leaving 9 bases between. CDR3 sequence: CASSLEGVYQETQYF. CDR3 nucleotide sequence: TGCGCCAGCAGCTTGGAGGGGGTCTACCAAGAGACCCAGTACTTC.

The J gene is TRBJ1-1, the V gene TRBV2; 7 positions agree with TRBD1. CDR3 length: 14 amino acids. Trimming took 4 bases from V and 3 from J; bases not matched to a gene: 5. Germline V gene data show CDR1 as SNHLY and CDR2 as FYNNEI. CDR3 sequence reads: CASSGQGFYTEAFF. The CDR3 bases are TGTGCCAGCAGTGGACAGGGATTCTACACTGAAGCTTTCTTT. The full variable domain, in which reference TRBV2 and TRBJ1-1 provide the parts outside the CDR3, is EPEVTQTPSHQVTQMGQEVILRCVPISNHLYFYWYRQILGQKVEFLVSFYNNEISEKSEIFDDQFSVERPDGSNFTLKIRSTKLEDSAMYFCASSGQGFYTEAFFGQGTRLTVV.

This clonotype has a handful of counts. The V gene is TRBV20-1, the J gene TRBJ2-5; weak D call: TRBD2 (6 bases). The CDR3 runs 14 residues. Germline CDR1 DFQATT, CDR2 SNEGSKA (reference sequence). V was shortened by 6 bases and J by 4 bases, with 18 bases between the two germline ends. The CDR3 DNA reads as TGCAGTGCCCAAAAAAGGAGACTAGGAGAGACCCAGTACTTC. Protein: CSAQKRRLGETQYF.

This clonotype has only a few counts. The CDR3 nucleotides are TGTGCCAGCAGGGCGAATCGGGGGCACGTGGGATACGAGCAGTACGTC. This sequence encodes CASRANRGHVGYEQYV. The chain joins TRBV5-6 to TRBJ2-7; D is perhaps TRBD1 or TRBD2 (6 bases each). Between the trimmed V and J ends, which lost 5 bases and 4 bases, there was a span of 22 bases. The CDR3 has 16 residues. Germline V gene data show CDR1 as SGHDT and CDR2 as YYEEEE.

The chain couples TRBV2 to TRBJ2-1, with D uncertain. The V gene's germline CDR1 is SNHLY and CDR2 FYNNEI. The germline V and J ends were trimmed by 2 bases and 5 bases, with 7 bases remaining between them. There are 13 residues in the CDR3. CDR3 in amino acids: CASSEQANNEQFF. In DNA form, the CDR3 reads TGTGCCAGCAGTGAACAGGCCAACAATGAGCAGTTCTTC. The full variable domain, completed using reference TRBV2 and TRBJ2-1, is EPEVTQTPSHQVTQMGQEVILRCVPISNHLYFYWYRQILGQKVEFLVSFYNNEISEKSEIFDDQFSVERPDGSNFTLKIRSTKLEDSAMYFCASSEQANNEQFFGPGTRLTVL.

The sample holds a few counts of this clonotype. The chain has TRBV3-1 and TRBJ1-6; D is uncertain. Per germline, CDR1 LGHDT and CDR2 YNNKEL (reference sequence). The CDR3 is 17 residues long. Trimming took off 4 bases at V and 0 bases at J, with 13 bases between the two ends. CDR3 residues: CASSRRRASSYNSPLHF. CDR3 in DNA: TGTGCCAGCAGCCGCCGAAGGGCTAGCTCCTATAATTCACCCCTCCACTTT.